This TCR beta chain was identified in a study of circulating and synovial CD4+ cells in juvenile arthritis (dated by TCRdb to 2013 to 2016). At the level of the whole study: Within each patient, the study compared the TCRbeta CDR3 repertoires of three groups: circulating HLA-DR+ CD4 T cells, bulk blood CD4 T cells, and synovial CD4 T cells. Repertoire sequencing aimed to confirm that a circulating synovial-like CD4 T cell subset was enriched in synovial clonotypes.

Cut back by 7 bases and 0 bases, the V and J ends lie 16 bases apart. The CDR3 sequence holds 15 residues, the cysteine and phenylalanine included. This entry keeps only the CDR3 DNA: 45 bases, framed from base 1. CDR1 and CDR2 are drawn from the germline V gene: SNHLY, FYNNEI. Regarding this clone: No antigen is known for it. Base-call qualities are not available, and no considerably larger clone is one nucleotide away.

What the study reported, not specific to this receptor: Because T cell genome counts in CPL samples and bulk blood CD4 samples differed by at least an order of magnitude, sample-size effects were addressed. Synovial and circulating pathogenic-like lymphocyte repertoires were less diverse than bulk blood CD4 repertoires, with some CPL samples as oligoclonal as synovium. Circulating pathogenic-like lymphocytes clustered together with synovial T cells, and compared with bulk blood, the circulating pathogenic-like lymphocytes shared a substantially higher fraction of CDR3 sequences with synovium. Traditional Vbeta family usage analysis did not detect the difference between circulating pathogenic-like lymphocytes and bulk blood T cells. Because overlap with synovium rose as sequencing depth increased, the measured fractions of shared clonotypes likely underestimated the overlap of the full repertoire.

Donors of the sequenced samples were patients with active juvenile idiopathic arthritis. Cells were sorted right after thawing, and dead cells were excluded with Live/Dead Fixable Near-IR Stain. The protocol used for the library was the immunoSEQ multiplex PCR assay. An external provider performed TCRbeta CDR3 sequencing as a commercial service. For the original study's pipeline: Productive nucleotide sequences and amino acid sequences obtained through in silico translation were used in the analyses. To equalise sample size, diversity was assessed as Renyi entropy across alpha values by taking the median of 200 repeated subsamples. For clustering, the distance between each pair of repertoires was computed as one minus the Chao-modified Jaccard index, which corrected for under-sampling. Frequency-weighted overlap with synovial clonotypes was computed over 200 sample sizes, 200 draws without replacement each, and reported at the smaller sample's size. Held by TCRdb, this immuneACCESS table contains in-frame sequences only and omits some clones. Under half of the omission traces to an unresolved V gene where checked; the cause of the rest is unknown. From that table come the V and J calls and clone size; the DNA was used to work out D and trimming. In all, the sample holds about 3,600 clones, and about 80% of those were seen once. Of the sample, 3% to 3.5% is held by the ten largest clones.

The clonotype comes from a human donor with juvenile idiopathic arthritis. What was sequenced was CD4+ T cells from synovial fluid. Recombination joined TRBV2 with TRBJ2-7, and possibly TRBD1, on 6 matching bases. The CDR3 loop reads CASTIDRSVSYEQYF. The nucleotide sequence is given as TGTGCCAGCACCATAGACAGGTCGGTCTCCTACGAGCAGTACTTC.